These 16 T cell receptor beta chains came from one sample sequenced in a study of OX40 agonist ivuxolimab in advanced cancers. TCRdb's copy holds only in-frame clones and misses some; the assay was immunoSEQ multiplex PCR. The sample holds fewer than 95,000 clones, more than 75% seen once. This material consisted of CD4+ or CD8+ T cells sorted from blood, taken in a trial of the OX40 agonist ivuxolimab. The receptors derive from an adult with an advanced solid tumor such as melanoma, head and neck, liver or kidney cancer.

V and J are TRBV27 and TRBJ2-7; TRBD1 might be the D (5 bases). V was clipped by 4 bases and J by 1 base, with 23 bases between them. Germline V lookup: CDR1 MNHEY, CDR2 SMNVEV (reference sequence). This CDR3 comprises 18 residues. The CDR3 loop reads CASSSRHPQAYESYEQYF. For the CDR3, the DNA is TGTGCCAGCAGTTCTCGACACCCACAGGCGTACGAATCCTACGAGCAGTACTTC.

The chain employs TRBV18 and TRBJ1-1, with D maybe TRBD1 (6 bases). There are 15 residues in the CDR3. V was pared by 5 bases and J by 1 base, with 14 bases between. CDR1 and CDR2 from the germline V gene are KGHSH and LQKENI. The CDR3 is CASSNGGIGNTEAFF. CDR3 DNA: TGTGCCAGCTCAAACGGGGGCATCGGGAACACTGAAGCTTTCTTT.

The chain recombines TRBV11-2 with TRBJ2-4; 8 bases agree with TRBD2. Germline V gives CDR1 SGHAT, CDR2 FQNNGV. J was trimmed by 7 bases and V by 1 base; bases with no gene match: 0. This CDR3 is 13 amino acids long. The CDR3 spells CASSLAGGNIQYF. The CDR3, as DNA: TGTGCCAGCAGCTTAGCGGGGGGGAACATTCAGTACTTC.

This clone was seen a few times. The CDR3 region is CASSKSYGYTF. The CDR3 DNA reads as TGTGCCAGTAGTAAGAGCTATGGCTACACCTTC. The chain uses TRBV19 and TRBJ1-2; D not resolved. The CDR3 is 11 amino acids. Germline V lookup: CDR1 LNHDA, CDR2 SQIVND (reference sequence). Trimming took 4 bases from V and 4 from J, leaving 4 bases between them.

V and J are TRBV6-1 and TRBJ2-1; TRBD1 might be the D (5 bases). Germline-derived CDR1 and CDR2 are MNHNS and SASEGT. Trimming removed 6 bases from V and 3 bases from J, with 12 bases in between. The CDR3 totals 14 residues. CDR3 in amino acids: CASRGASIYNEQFF. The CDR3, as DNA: TGTGCCAGCAGAGGGGCGTCGATCTACAATGAGCAGTTCTTC.

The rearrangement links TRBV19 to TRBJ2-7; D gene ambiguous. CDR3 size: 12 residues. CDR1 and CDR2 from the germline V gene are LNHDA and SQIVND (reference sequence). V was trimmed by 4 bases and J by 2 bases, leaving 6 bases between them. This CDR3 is CASSTLPYEQYF. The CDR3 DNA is TGTGCCAGTAGTACCCTTCCCTACGAGCAGTACTTC.

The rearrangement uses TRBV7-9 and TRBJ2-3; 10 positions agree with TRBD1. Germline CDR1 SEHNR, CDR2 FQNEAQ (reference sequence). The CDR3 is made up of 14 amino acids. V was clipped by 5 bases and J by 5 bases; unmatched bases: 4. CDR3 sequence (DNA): TGTGCCAGCAGCCTAGGGACAGGGGAAGATACGCAGTATTTT. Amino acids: CASSLGTGEDTQYF.

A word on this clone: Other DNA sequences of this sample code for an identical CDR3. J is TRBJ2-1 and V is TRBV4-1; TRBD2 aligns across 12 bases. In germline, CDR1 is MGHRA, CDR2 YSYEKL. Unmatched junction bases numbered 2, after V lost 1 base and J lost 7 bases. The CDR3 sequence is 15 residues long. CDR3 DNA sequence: TGCGCCAGCAGCCAAGGACTAGCGGGAGCGAATGAGCAGTTCTTC. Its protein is CASSQGLAGANEQFF.

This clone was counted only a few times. The CDR3 nucleotides read TGTGCCAGCAGCAGGGGGGGGGTCTACAATGAGCAGTTCTTC. Encoded protein: CASSRGGVYNEQFF. The genes are TRBV5-4 and TRBJ2-1; possibly TRBD2 for D (7 bases). The V end was cut by 4 bases, the J end by 3 bases, with 11 bases between. The germline gives CDR1 SGHNT, CDR2 YYREEE (reference sequence). The CDR3 covers 14 residues.

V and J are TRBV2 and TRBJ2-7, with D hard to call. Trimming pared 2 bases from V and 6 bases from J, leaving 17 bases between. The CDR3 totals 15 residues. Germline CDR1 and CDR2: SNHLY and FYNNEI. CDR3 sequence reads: CASSEHQMGPIEQYF. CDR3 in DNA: TGTGCCAGCAGTGAACACCAGATGGGCCCTATCGAGCAGTACTTC.

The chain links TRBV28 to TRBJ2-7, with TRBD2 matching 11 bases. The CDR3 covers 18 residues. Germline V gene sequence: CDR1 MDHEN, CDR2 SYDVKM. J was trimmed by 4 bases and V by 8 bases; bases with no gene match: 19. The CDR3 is CASGSGQGLAGGLYEQYF. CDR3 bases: TGTGCCAGCGGAAGCGGACAGGGCCTAGCGGGAGGCCTTTACGAGCAGTACTTC. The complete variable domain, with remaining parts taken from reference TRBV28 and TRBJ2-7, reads DVKVTQSSRYLVKRTGEKVFLECVQDMDHENMFWYRQDPGLGLRLIYFSYDVKMKEKGDIPEGYSVSREKKERFSLILESASTNQTSMYLCASGSGQGLAGGLYEQYFGPGTRLTVT.

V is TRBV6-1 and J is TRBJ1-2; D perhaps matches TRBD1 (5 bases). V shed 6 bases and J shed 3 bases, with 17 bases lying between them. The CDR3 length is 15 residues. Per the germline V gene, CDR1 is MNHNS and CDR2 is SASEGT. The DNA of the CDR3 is TGTGCCAGCAGGCCGGGACCCCAATATGACTATGGCTACACCTTC. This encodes CASRPGPQYDYGYTF.

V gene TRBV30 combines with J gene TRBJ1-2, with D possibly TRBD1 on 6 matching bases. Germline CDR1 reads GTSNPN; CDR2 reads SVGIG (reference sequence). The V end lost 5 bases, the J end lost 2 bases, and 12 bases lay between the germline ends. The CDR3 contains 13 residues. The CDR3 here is CAWLDRTNYGYTF. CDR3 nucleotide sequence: TGTGCCTGGCTTGACAGGACAAACTATGGCTACACCTTC.

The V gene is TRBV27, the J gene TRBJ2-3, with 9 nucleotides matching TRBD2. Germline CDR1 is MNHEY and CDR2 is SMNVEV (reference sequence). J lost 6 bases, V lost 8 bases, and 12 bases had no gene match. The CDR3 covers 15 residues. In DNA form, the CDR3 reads TGTGCCAGCGCGAGAGCAAGCGGGAGGTTGGATACGCAGTATTTT. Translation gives CASARASGRLDTQYF.

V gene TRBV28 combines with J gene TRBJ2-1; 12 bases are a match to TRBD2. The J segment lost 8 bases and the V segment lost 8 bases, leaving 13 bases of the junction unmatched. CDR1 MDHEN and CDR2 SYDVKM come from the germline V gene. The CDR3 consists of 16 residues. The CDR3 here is CASQTKLAGGRYEQFF. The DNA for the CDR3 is TGTGCCAGCCAAACCAAACTAGCGGGAGGCAGGTATGAGCAGTTCTTC.

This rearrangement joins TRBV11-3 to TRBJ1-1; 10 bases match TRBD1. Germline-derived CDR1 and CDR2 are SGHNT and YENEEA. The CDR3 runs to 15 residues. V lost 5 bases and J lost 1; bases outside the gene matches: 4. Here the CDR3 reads CASSQRQGANTEAFF. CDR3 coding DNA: TGTGCCAGCAGCCAAAGACAGGGGGCGAACACTGAAGCTTTCTTT.